This T cell receptor beta chain was profiled in a study of blood T cells in healthy people across ages. Broader study findings: The fall in TCR beta diversity per million T cells was roughly linear with age. Diversity was higher, and naive CD4+ cells more numerous, in long-lived donors than in aged donors.

CDR3 length equals 13 residues. CDR1 is MNHNS and CDR2 is SASEGT in the germline V gene. V gave up 8 bases and J gave up 2 bases; unmatched junction bases: 2. This clonotype was detected ten times or more. Its antigen is currently unknown. Caucasian individuals from Russia who were healthy and aged 6 to 90 acted as donors. A second PCR of roughly 7 to 11 cycles used a sample-barcoded 5' primer and a J-beta primer mix. TCRdb re-analysed the 5' RACE reads in MiXCR, keeping a single row per CDR3 protein. Counted here are hundreds of thousands of distinct CDR3 sequences, under 35% occurring once; the ten biggest clones make up approximately 15%.

This sequence originates from a woman older than 75 in good health. This sequence joins TRBV6-1 and TRBJ2-3; 9 bases align to TRBD1. Sequenced: blood. The CDR3 sequence is CASGQGYTDTQYF. The CDR3 DNA reads TGTGCCAGCGGACAGGGGTACACAGATACGCAGTATTTT.